This entry lists 15 T cell receptor beta chains sequenced from one sample in a study of blood T cells in healthy people across ages (dated by TCRdb to the mid-2010s). The library was prepared using 5' RACE. TCRdb shows the sequencer as Illumina HiSeq 2500. A second PCR of 7 to 11 cycles was performed with a sample-barcoded 5' primer and a J-beta primer mix. In-frame beta chains were kept once TCRdb had trimmed the public reads at Q25 with fastp and called clones with MiXCR. Each entry merges the rows of one CDR3 protein and shows their most common DNA and genes. This sample gives hundreds of thousands of distinct CDR3 sequences in total; roughly three fifths of them show up just once. About a quarter of the sample comes from the top ten. Sequenced: blood. Every receptor here comes from a middle-aged man in good health.

This clonotype was counted only a few times. The rearrangement uses TRBV20-1 and TRBJ2-7, with 7 nucleotides matching TRBD2. With 5 bases clipped from V and 5 bases from J, the junction kept 3 bases outside the gene matches. The germline V gene encodes CDR1 DFQATT and CDR2 SNEGSKA (reference sequence). This CDR3 spans 11 amino acids. The CDR3 sequence: CSAQSGNEQYF. In DNA, the CDR3 is TGCAGTGCTCAAAGCGGGAACGAGCAGTACTTC.

V gene TRBV20-1 combines with J gene TRBJ2-1; 12 positions match TRBD2. CDR3 length equals 13 residues. The junction had 5 bases not matched to a gene; V was cut back by 5 bases and J by 9 bases. From germline, CDR1 is DFQATT and CDR2 SNEGSKA (reference sequence). The chain's CDR3 is CSARLAGVGEQFF. The DNA of the CDR3 is TGCAGTGCTCGACTAGCGGGGGTCGGTGAGCAGTTCTTC.

The chain links TRBV20-1 to TRBJ1-6; D possibly corresponds to TRBD1 (6 bases). Looked up from germline, CDR1 is DFQATT and CDR2 is SNEGSKA (reference sequence). The CDR3 extends over 17 amino acids. With 0 bases removed from V and 2 bases from J, the gap between germline ends came to 14 bases. Written as DNA, the CDR3 is TGCAGTGCTAGAGATCAGGCTAGGGGGGCCTATAATTCACCCCTCCACTTT. It translates to CSARDQARGAYNSPLHF.

The chain is built from TRBV6-5 and TRBJ2-4; 9 bases map to TRBD2. The J call is in doubt because the DNA end fits TRBJ2-7 better. CDR3 length equals 13 residues. CDR1 MNHEY and CDR2 SVGAGI come from the germline V gene. The chain's CDR3 is CASSSSGVYEQYF. CDR3 sequence (DNA): TGTGCCAGCAGTTCTAGCGGGGTCTACGAGCAGTACTTC.

This clonotype was recorded at least ten times. This sequence joins TRBV7-2 and TRBJ2-7, with D perhaps TRBD1 (5 bases). Germline loops: CDR1 SGHTA, CDR2 FQGNSA. This CDR3 is built from 16 residues. V lost 1 base to trimming and J lost 2 bases, with 15 bases between them. The CDR3 region has the DNA TGTGCCAGCAGCTTAGGTCCGGACACGGCAACCTACGAGCAGTACTTC. Translating gives CASSLGPDTATYEQYF. The whole variable domain, filled in from reference TRBV7-2 and TRBJ2-7, reads GAGVSQSPSNKVTEKGKDVELRCDPISGHTALYWYRQSLGQGLEFLIYFQGNSAPDKSGLPSDRFSAERTGGSVSTLTIQRTQQEDSAVYLCASSLGPDTATYEQYFGPGTRLTVT.

Notes on this clonotype: The junction does not match germline at one end; this may be a read error. This chain joins TRBV15 and TRBJ2-3, with 9 bases that match TRBD1. Germline CDR1 reads LNHNV; CDR2 reads YYDKDF (reference sequence). This CDR3 comprises 22 residues. The CDR3 spells CASSSADRGHRLGPEWTDTQYF. The CDR3 region has the DNA TGTGCCTCCAGCAGTGCGGACAGGGGTCATAGACTAGGACCAGAATGGACAGATACGCAGTATTTT.

The V gene is TRBV25-1, the J gene TRBJ2-6, with 7 bases lining up with TRBD1. Germline loops: CDR1 MGHDK, CDR2 SYGVNS. CDR3 length: 18 residues. V was pared by 1 base and J by 1 base, with 7 bases of the junction left unmatched. DNA for the CDR3: TGTGCCAGCAGTGAATTGGAACAGGGGTATTCTGGGGCCAACGTCCTGACTTTC. Its protein product is CASSELEQGYSGANVLTF.

Regarding this clonotype: A much larger clone lies one base from this, so it may be a read error. V usage is TRBV20-1 and J usage is TRBJ2-1; possibly TRBD2 for D (6 bases). CDR1 and CDR2 (germline): DFQATT, SNEGSKA (reference sequence). V was cut by 3 bases and J by 0 bases, with 12 bases left in between. There are 15 residues in the CDR3. CDR3 loop: CSARERASSYNEQFF. The CDR3 nucleotides read TGCAGTGCTAGGGAGCGGGCGAGCTCCTACAATGAGCAGTTCTTC.

The chain joins TRBV6-4 to TRBJ2-1; 8 positions match TRBD1. CDR1 MRHNA and CDR2 SNTAGT come from the germline V gene. The CDR3 consists of 15 residues. V shed 2 bases, J shed 8 bases, and the junction held 8 bases outside the gene matches. CDR3 loop: CASSDPIQGEYEQFF. The CDR3 DNA reads TGTGCCAGCAGTGACCCCATACAGGGGGAGTATGAGCAGTTCTTC.

CDR3 DNA: TGCAGTGCTAGGGGGACTAGCGGGAGCTGGGGCTACTTCTACAATGAGCAGTTCTTC. Residues: CSARGTSGSWGYFYNEQFF. V is TRBV20-1 and J is TRBJ2-1; TRBD2 aligns across 14 bases. CDR3 length equals 19 residues. In germline, CDR1 is DFQATT, CDR2 SNEGSKA (reference sequence). V trimming: 3 bases; J trimming: 3 bases; junction bases outside the gene matches: 13.

The chain employs TRBV3-1 and TRBJ2-1, with 8 bases that match TRBD1. The J segment lost 5 bases and the V segment lost 1 base, leaving 7 bases of the junction unmatched. The CDR3 is made up of 16 amino acids. CDR1 and CDR2 from the germline V gene are LGHDT and YNNKEL (reference sequence). CDR3 residues: CASSQVDRAPHNEQFF. The CDR3 DNA is TGTGCCAGCAGCCAAGTGGACAGGGCTCCCCACAATGAGCAGTTCTTC.

This rearrangement joins TRBV5-5 to TRBJ2-3; 9 bases are a match to TRBD1. The J segment lost 4 bases and the V segment lost 4 bases, leaving 13 bases of the junction unmatched. This CDR3 spans 17 amino acids. Germline CDR1 reads SGHKS; CDR2 reads YYEKEE (reference sequence). The CDR3 nucleotides are TGTGCCAGCAGCATACGACCTTTAACAGGGGGCGCAGATACGCAGTATTTT. Protein: CASSIRPLTGGADTQYF.

The CDR3 nucleotides read TGTGCCACCAGACTGACTAGCGGGAACACAGATACGCAGTATTTT. Translating gives CATRLTSGNTDTQYF. This sequence joins TRBV24-1 and TRBJ2-3, with TRBD2 identical over 11 bases. The CDR3 runs to 15 residues. Germline V CDR1 and CDR2: KGHDR, SFDVKD. V lost 7 bases to trimming and J lost 2 bases; unmatched junction nucleotides: 4.

This chain links TRBV12-3 or TRBV12-4 with TRBJ2-3; 11 nucleotides match TRBD2. The CDR3 totals 16 residues. The V segment lost 3 bases and the J segment 2 bases; nucleotides outside the gene matches: 4. The CDR3 loop is CASSFTLAGVTDTQYF. The CDR3 coding sequence is TGTGCCAGCAGTTTCACACTAGCGGGAGTCACAGATACGCAGTATTTT.

Remarks on this clonotype: Germline and junction disagree at one end, which may indicate a read error. V usage is TRBV7-2 and J usage is TRBJ1-2; D call uncertain. Germline V gene data show CDR1 as SGHTA and CDR2 as FQGNSA. The CDR3 covers 12 residues. This chain's CDR3 is CASSFGRDGYTF. The CDR3 DNA is TGTGCCAGCAGCTTCGGGAGGGATGGCTATACCTTC.